Listed below are T cell receptor beta chains from one sample, sequenced in a study of blood T cell repertoires in COVID-19. The table came from immunoSEQ multiplex PCR; TCRdb's copy has only in-frame clones and leaves some out. The sample yields approximately 300,000 clones, around nine tenths seen once. Specimen: peripheral blood. These receptors all come from a woman aged 25 to 39 with COVID-19, enrolled during active disease. CDR3s include the opening cysteine and the closing phenylalanine or tryptophan. The D gene is left open where the match is weak. Size is stated for part of the rows, as once, few or many counts, or as a class when the clone is expanded.

clone_size: NA
v_call: TRBV29-1
d_call: TRBD1
cdr3_length: 14
j_call: TRBJ2-3
cdr3_aa: CSVDETGVADTQYF
cdr3_nt: TGCAGCGTTGATGAGACAGGGGTTGCAGATACGCAGTATTTT

clone_size: NA
v_call: TRBV6-5
d_call: NA
cdr3_length: 15
j_call: TRBJ1-1
cdr3_aa: CASSYAGRAQNEAFF
cdr3_nt: TGTGCCAGCAGTTACGCGGGAAGGGCACAGAACGAAGCTTTCTTT

clone_size: NA
v_call: TRBV19
d_call: NA
cdr3_length: 15
j_call: TRBJ1-5
cdr3_aa: CASSTLGRVGQPQHF
cdr3_nt: TGTGCCAGTAGTACCCTCGGCAGGGTAGGACAGCCCCAGCATTTT

clone_size: once
v_call: TRBV19
d_call: TRBD1
cdr3_length: 14
j_call: TRBJ1-2
cdr3_aa: CASSMDRGLYGYTF
cdr3_nt: TGTGCCAGTAGTATGGACAGGGGGCTATATGGCTACACCTTC

clone_size: once
v_call: TRBV7-9
d_call: TRBD1
cdr3_length: 13
j_call: TRBJ1-2
cdr3_aa: CASSGRQGPGYTF
cdr3_nt: TGTGCCAGCAGCGGACGACAGGGTCCTGGCTACACCTTC

clone_size: NA
v_call: TRBV27
d_call: TRBD2
cdr3_length: 15
j_call: TRBJ2-7
cdr3_aa: CASSLAGGGSYEQYF
cdr3_nt: TGTGCCAGCAGTTTGGCGGGAGGGGGCTCCTACGAGCAGTACTTC

clone_size: NA
v_call: TRBV5-8
d_call: TRBD1
cdr3_length: 10
j_call: TRBJ1-2
cdr3_aa: CASSYGTAVF
cdr3_nt: TGTGCCAGCAGCTATGGGACAGCCGTCTTC

clone_size: NA
v_call: TRBV7-8
d_call: TRBD2
cdr3_length: 13
j_call: TRBJ2-7
cdr3_aa: CASSPRTSGEQYF
cdr3_nt: TGTGCCAGCAGCCCCCGGACTAGCGGCGAGCAGTACTTC

clone_size: once
v_call: TRBV6-5
d_call: NA
cdr3_length: 13
j_call: TRBJ1-1
cdr3_aa: CASIQDRLRGAFF
cdr3_nt: TGTGCCAGCATCCAGGACAGACTGAGGGGAGCTTTCTTT

clone_size: NA
v_call: TRBV28
d_call: NA
cdr3_length: 13
j_call: TRBJ1-2
cdr3_aa: CAGGTPANYGYTF
cdr3_nt: TGTGCCGGCGGGACTCCTGCTAACTATGGCTACACCTTC

clone_size: NA
v_call: TRBV6-1
d_call: NA
cdr3_length: 13
j_call: TRBJ1-1
cdr3_aa: CASSEYRNTEAFF
cdr3_nt: TGTGCCAGCAGTGAATACAGGAACACTGAAGCTTTCTTT

clone_size: NA
v_call: TRBV5-1
d_call: TRBD1
cdr3_length: 15
j_call: TRBJ1-1
cdr3_aa: CASSPETGMNTEAFF
cdr3_nt: TGCGCCAGCAGCCCCGAGACAGGGATGAACACTGAAGCTTTCTTT

clone_size: NA
v_call: TRBV4-1
d_call: TRBD2
cdr3_length: 17
j_call: TRBJ2-5
cdr3_aa: CASSQQPTSGRGETQYF
cdr3_nt: TGCGCCAGCAGCCAACAACCGACTAGCGGGAGAGGGGAGACCCAGTACTTC

clone_size: once
v_call: TRBV28
d_call: NA
cdr3_length: 14
j_call: TRBJ2-7
cdr3_aa: CASSRRQIPREQYF
cdr3_nt: TGTGCCAGCAGTCGCCGACAGATTCCTAGGGAGCAGTACTTC

clone_size: once
v_call: TRBV6-2/TRBV6-3
d_call: TRBD1
cdr3_length: 12
j_call: TRBJ1-2
cdr3_aa: CASSHTGDGYTF
cdr3_nt: TGTGCCAGCAGCCATACAGGGGATGGCTACACCTTC

clone_size: NA
v_call: TRBV27
d_call: NA
cdr3_length: 14
j_call: TRBJ1-5
cdr3_aa: CASSFLGGDQPQHF
cdr3_nt: TGTGCCAGCAGTTTTCTGGGCGGGGATCAGCCCCAGCATTTT

clone_size: NA
v_call: TRBV3-1/TRBV3-2
d_call: TRBD1
cdr3_length: 17
j_call: TRBJ1-4
cdr3_aa: CASSLGQGLSLIEKLFF
cdr3_nt: TGTGCCAGCAGCCTGGGACAGGGGCTTTCCTTAATCGAAAAACTGTTTTTT

clone_size: NA
v_call: TRBV7-9
d_call: TRBD1
cdr3_length: 12
j_call: TRBJ2-7
cdr3_aa: CASTGQGKEQYF
cdr3_nt: TGTGCCAGCACCGGACAGGGAAAAGAGCAGTACTTC

clone_size: NA
v_call: TRBV28
d_call: TRBD1
cdr3_length: 14
j_call: TRBJ1-5
cdr3_aa: CASSLDRGPQPQHF
cdr3_nt: TGTGCCAGCAGTTTAGACAGGGGGCCTCAGCCCCAGCATTTT

clone_size: NA
v_call: TRBV2
d_call: TRBD1
cdr3_length: 14
j_call: TRBJ2-3
cdr3_aa: CASRRQGSTDTQYF
cdr3_nt: TGTGCCAGCCGAAGACAGGGGAGCACAGATACGCAGTATTTT

clone_size: NA
v_call: TRBV6-2/TRBV6-3
d_call: NA
cdr3_length: 13
j_call: TRBJ2-5
cdr3_aa: CASSYTGQETQYF
cdr3_nt: TGTGCCAGCAGTTATACGGGACAAGAGACCCAGTACTTC

clone_size: NA
v_call: TRBV6-5
d_call: TRBD2
cdr3_length: 15
j_call: TRBJ2-3
cdr3_aa: CASTMTSGSTDTQYF
cdr3_nt: TGTGCCAGCACGATGACTAGCGGTAGCACAGATACGCAGTATTTT

clone_size: once
v_call: TRBV7-9
d_call: NA
cdr3_length: 15
j_call: TRBJ2-2
cdr3_aa: CASSPPRPFTGELFF
cdr3_nt: TGTGCCAGCAGCCCCCCGCGTCCCTTCACCGGGGAGCTGTTTTTT

clone_size: NA
v_call: TRBV6-5
d_call: TRBD1
cdr3_length: 13
j_call: TRBJ1-6
cdr3_aa: CASGQGVRSPLHF
cdr3_nt: TGTGCCAGTGGACAGGGTGTAAGGTCACCCCTCCACTTT

clone_size: NA
v_call: TRBV18
d_call: TRBD1
cdr3_length: 14
j_call: TRBJ1-1
cdr3_aa: CASSPRQGFSEAFF
cdr3_nt: TGTGCCAGCTCACCACGACAGGGTTTTTCCGAAGCTTTCTTT

clone_size: once
v_call: TRBV12-3/TRBV12-4
d_call: NA
cdr3_length: 12
j_call: TRBJ1-3
cdr3_aa: CASSLGGDTIYF
cdr3_nt: TGTGCCAGCAGTTTAGGCGGGGACACCATATATTTT

clone_size: NA
v_call: TRBV13
d_call: NA
cdr3_length: 12
j_call: TRBJ1-1
cdr3_aa: CASSWRGTEAFF
cdr3_nt: TGTGCCAGCAGCTGGAGGGGAACTGAAGCTTTCTTT

clone_size: NA
v_call: TRBV28
d_call: NA
cdr3_length: 14
j_call: TRBJ2-1
cdr3_aa: CASRSGGAGDEQFF
cdr3_nt: TGTGCCAGCAGATCGGGGGGAGCAGGGGATGAGCAGTTCTTC